The present T cell receptor (beta chain) was sequenced within a study of a mutant IDH1 vaccine in newly diagnosed glioma. Study-wide context: Vaccination started 4-6 weeks after radiotherapy alone, or with temozolomide cycles. Earlier therapy was either radiotherapy, temozolomide, or both, and most got both.

Clones were read by immunoSEQ multiplex PCR, and TCRdb kept only the in-frame ones, dropping some. The table shows about 86,000 clones, with 70% to 90% occurring only once. In the case of this clone: Its antigen remains unknown.

Overall study findings and caveats: Vaccine-induced responses were seen in about 93% of patients, spanning several MHC alleles. Whatever changes occurred in top peripheral T cell clonotypes seemed unrelated to pseudoprogression.

Trimming removed 3 bases from V and 9 bases from J; junction bases left unmatched: 4. This CDR3 spans 14 amino acids. Looked up from germline, CDR1 is MRHNA and CDR2 is SNTAGT. Time point denoted: week 23, last vaccination. In the vaccine, a single dose held 300 ug of the mutant IDH1 20-mer peptide, along with topical imiquimod. The gene calls are TRBV6-4 and TRBJ2-1; 11 bases map to TRBD1. This receptor was obtained from a man aged 30 to 45 with glioma. Some clones in this sample may be carry-over from other donors' samples. This material consisted of PBMCs, taken from a glioma patient whose treatment included an IDH1 peptide vaccine. The CDR3 DNA is TGTGCCAGCAGTGAAGGACAGGGGGCGGTTGAGCAGTTCTTC. The encoded protein is CASSEGQGAVEQFF.